This T cell receptor beta chain was recorded in a study of CD8+CD57+ T cells in acquired aplastic anemia. The overall study: 3.2 ug was the average amount of DNA from sorted CD4+ and CD8+ cells. For CD4+ cells, healthy donors had an average of about 11 million reads. General study results and limits: Around 27 sequences, all CD8+ CDR3, were shared between patients and controls. For CD8+ Simpson's diversity, patients and controls showed no significant difference.

Using genomic DNA as the template, TCR beta VDJ and CDR3 profiling was carried out. TCRdb reprocessed the reads with MiXCR, giving one entry per CDR3 protein. The sample shows about 190,000 distinct CDR3 sequences, around half of them seen only once. J gave up 16 bases and V 5 bases, and 6 bases lay outside the gene matches. The CDR3 loop spans 11 amino acids. Germline CDR1 is SEHNR and CDR2 is FQNEAQ (reference sequence). With respect to this clonotype: The antigen remains unidentified.

The chain joins TRBV7-9 to TRBJ2-1, with 9 nucleotides matching TRBD1. The receptor was derived from a human donor in good health, serving as a control. The sequenced sample consisted of sorted CD4+, CD8+, or CD8+CD57+ T cells (not recorded which) from PBMCs. The CDR3 sequence: CASSGTGLNFF. In DNA form, the CDR3 reads TGTGCCAGCAGCGGGACAGGGTTGAATTTCTTC.